These 6 T cell receptor beta chains share one sample of origin, sequenced in a study of shared clonotypes between healthy human individuals. Naive CD8 cells lacked CD45RO and underwent positive selection for CCR7, leaving out terminally differentiated effector memory CD45RA+ cells. The assay was immunoSEQ multiplex PCR, and TCRdb's table has in-frame clones only and misses some. The top ten hold approximately 1.7% of the sample, which has about 2.1 million clones, around 93% seen once. Material for sequencing was naive CD8+ T cells from PBMCs. These receptor sequences come from a young man in good health. Some clones in this sample may be carry-over from other donors' samples.

The rearrangement links TRBV9 to TRBJ2-1; D unclear. Germline loops: CDR1 SGDLS, CDR2 YYNGEE. V lost 0 bases, J lost 6 bases, and 10 bases lay in between. There are 14 residues in the CDR3. The CDR3 nucleotides are TGTGCCAGCAGCGTAGGGTTGAGTCCCAATGAGCAGTTCTTC. It codes for CASSVGLSPNEQFF. The variable domain in full, completed from reference TRBV9 and TRBJ2-1, reads DSGVTQTPKHLITATGQRVTLRCSPRSGDLSVYWYQQSLDQGLQFLIQYYNGEERAKGNILERFSAQQFPDLHSELNLSSLELGDSALYFCASSVGLSPNEQFFGPGTRLTVL.

This clone was seen once. V usage is TRBV11-2 and J usage is TRBJ2-1; no firm D call. In germline, CDR1 is SGHAT, CDR2 FQNNGV. V lost 4 bases and J lost 9, with 10 bases in between. CDR3 size: 12 residues. Here the CDR3 DNA reads TGTGCCAGCAGCTCCGGAATAGGTGAGCAGTTCTTC. Translation: CASSSGIGEQFF.

The chain recombines TRBV5-8 with TRBJ1-5, with TRBD1 identical over 10 bases. Germline CDR1 reads SGHTS; CDR2 reads YDEGEE. CDR3 length: 15 residues. J was trimmed by 7 bases and V by 3 bases; bases with no gene match: 7. The CDR3, as DNA: TGTGCCAGCAGCTCCGACAGGGGGCGCGTACAGCCCCAGCATTTT. Protein sequence: CASSSDRGRVQPQHF.

The rearrangement joins TRBV29-1 to TRBJ2-5; 13 bases line up with TRBD2. V dropped 4 bases and J dropped 5; count of bases not matched to a gene: 7. CDR1 is SQVTM, CDR2 ANQGSEA, per germline. The CDR3 spans 15 residues. CDR3 nucleotide sequence: TGCAGCGTTGTTCGGACTAGCGGGAGTGGCGAGACCCAGTACTTC. Translation gives CSVVRTSGSGETQYF. The full variable domain, its missing parts supplied by reference TRBV29-1 and TRBJ2-5, is SAVISQKPSRDICQRGTSLTIQCQVDSQVTMMFWYRQQPGQSLTLIATANQGSEATYESGFVIDKFPISRPNLTFSTLTVSNMSPEDSSIYLCSVVRTSGSGETQYFGPGTRLLVL.

This clone was observed a handful of times. CDR3 in DNA: TGCGCCAGCAGCCTCCGGGACAGCCTGAACACTGAAGCTTTCTTT. It encodes CASSLRDSLNTEAFF. The J gene is TRBJ1-1, the V gene TRBV4-1; 7 bases agree with TRBD1. With 4 bases clipped from V and 0 bases from J, the junction kept 5 bases outside the gene matches. This CDR3 is built from 15 residues. Looked up from germline, CDR1 is MGHRA and CDR2 is YSYEKL.

This chain joins TRBV7-9 and TRBJ2-7; the match to TRBD2 covers 7 bases. The CDR3 has 16 residues. The germline gives CDR1 SEHNR, CDR2 FQNEAQ (reference sequence). After removal of 5 bases from V and 3 bases from J, the junction contained 13 bases not matched to a gene. CDR3 nucleotides: TGTGCCAGCAGCCCATCAATTAGCGAGCGGGGCTACGAGCAGTACTTC. As protein: CASSPSISERGYEQYF. Looking up the rest from reference TRBV7-9 and TRBJ2-7 gives the full variable domain: DTGVSQNPRHKITKRGQNVTFRCDPISEHNRLYWYRQTLGQGPEFLTYFQNEAQLEKSRLLSDRFSAERPKGSFSTLEIQRTEQGDSAMYLCASSPSISERGYEQYFGPGTRLTVT.